This TCR beta chain was captured in a study of graft-versus-host responses after intestinal transplantation. Clones were read by immunoSEQ multiplex PCR, and TCRdb kept only the in-frame ones, dropping some. The table includes 65,000 to 85,000 clones, roughly 92% detected once. Germline CDR1 reads SNHLY; CDR2 reads FYNNEI. Germline trimming cut 11 bases from V and 4 bases from J; bases unmatched to any gene: 15. This CDR3 region has 15 residues. Each post-transplant marrow sample came from the posterior iliac crest or another site. The gene calls are TRBV2 and TRBJ1-2, with 8 bases aligning to TRBD1. The receptor's source is a human patient who received an intestinal transplant, so some T cells may come from the graft donor. The sample here was bone marrow, taken around 730 days after intestinal transplantation. The CDR3 DNA is TGTGCCGGATCCCAGTTGGGACAGGCGATCTATGGCTACACCTTC. Protein sequence: CAGSQLGQAIYGYTF.